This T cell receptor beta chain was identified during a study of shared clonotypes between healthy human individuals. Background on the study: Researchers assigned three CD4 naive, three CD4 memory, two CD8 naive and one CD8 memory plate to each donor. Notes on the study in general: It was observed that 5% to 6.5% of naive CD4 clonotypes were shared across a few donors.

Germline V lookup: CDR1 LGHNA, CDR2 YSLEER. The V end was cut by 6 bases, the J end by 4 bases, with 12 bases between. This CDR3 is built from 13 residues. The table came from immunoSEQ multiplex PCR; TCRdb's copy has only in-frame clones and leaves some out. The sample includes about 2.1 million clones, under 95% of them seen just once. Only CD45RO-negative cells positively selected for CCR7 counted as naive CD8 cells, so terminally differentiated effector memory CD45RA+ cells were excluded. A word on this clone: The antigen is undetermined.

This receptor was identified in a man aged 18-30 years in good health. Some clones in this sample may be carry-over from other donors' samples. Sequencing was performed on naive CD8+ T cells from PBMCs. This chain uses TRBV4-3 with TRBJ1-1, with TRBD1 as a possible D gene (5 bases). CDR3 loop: CASREGRGTEAFF. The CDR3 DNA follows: TGCGCCAGCAGGGAAGGGAGGGGCACTGAAGCTTTCTTT.